This TCR beta chain emerged from a study of T cells in localized non-small cell lung cancer. Sequencing used immunoSEQ multiplex PCR; TCRdb keeps in-frame clones, though not all of them. The profile shows roughly 35,000 clones, 92% of them singletons. Notes on this clone: Its antigen is not known.

Study-level points and caveats: Peak T cell clonality was found in uninvolved adjacent lung, exceeding tumor. A denser population of T cells in blood accompanied longer overall survival. The study sequenced only one region of the tumor. As a result, intratumor heterogeneity could not be excluded and remains possible.

Trimming took off 3 bases at V and 0 bases at J, with 13 bases between the two ends. Germline V CDR1 and CDR2: SGHRS, YFSETQ. This CDR3 is 16 amino acids long. The sequence was collected from a female donor of 60 years or more with stage I lung adenocarcinoma. The J gene is TRBJ1-3, the V gene TRBV5-1; D remains unclear. The material was peripheral blood, obtained before any cancer treatment. CDR3 sequence (DNA): TGCGCCAGCAGCTCGGACGGGATGAGCTCTGGAAACACCATATATTTT. Translated: CASSSDGMSSGNTIYF.